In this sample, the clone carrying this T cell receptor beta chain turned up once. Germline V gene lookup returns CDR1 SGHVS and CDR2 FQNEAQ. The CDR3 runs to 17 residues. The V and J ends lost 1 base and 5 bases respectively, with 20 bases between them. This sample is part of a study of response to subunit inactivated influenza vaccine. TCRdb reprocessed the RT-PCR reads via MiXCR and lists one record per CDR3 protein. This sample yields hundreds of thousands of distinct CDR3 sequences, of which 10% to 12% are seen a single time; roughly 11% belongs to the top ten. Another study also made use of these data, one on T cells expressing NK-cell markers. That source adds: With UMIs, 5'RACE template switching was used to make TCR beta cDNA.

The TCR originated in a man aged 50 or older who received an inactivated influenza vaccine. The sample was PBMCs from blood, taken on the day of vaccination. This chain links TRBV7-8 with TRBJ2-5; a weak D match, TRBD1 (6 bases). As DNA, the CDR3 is TGTGCCAGCAGCTTAGGGGATGGGACAAGACCATTTGAGACCCAGTACTTC. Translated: CASSLGDGTRPFETQYF.